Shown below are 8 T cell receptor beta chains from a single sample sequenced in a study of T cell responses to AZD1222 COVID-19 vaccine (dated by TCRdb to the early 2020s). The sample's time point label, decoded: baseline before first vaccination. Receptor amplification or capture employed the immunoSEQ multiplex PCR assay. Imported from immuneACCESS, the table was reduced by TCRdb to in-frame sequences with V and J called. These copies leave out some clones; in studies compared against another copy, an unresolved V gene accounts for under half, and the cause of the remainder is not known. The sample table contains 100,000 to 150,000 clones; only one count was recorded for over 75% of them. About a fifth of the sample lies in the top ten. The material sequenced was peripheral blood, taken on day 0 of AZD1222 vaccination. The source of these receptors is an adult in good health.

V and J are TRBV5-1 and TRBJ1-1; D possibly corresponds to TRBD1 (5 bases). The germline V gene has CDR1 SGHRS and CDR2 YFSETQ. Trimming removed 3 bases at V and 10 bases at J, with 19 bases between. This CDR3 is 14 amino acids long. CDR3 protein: CASSWDSTGGVAFF. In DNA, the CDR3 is TGCGCCAGCAGCTGGGATTCAACGGGGGGTGTAGCTTTCTTT. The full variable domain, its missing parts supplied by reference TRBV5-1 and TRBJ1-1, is KAGVTQTPRYLIKTRGQQVTLSCSPISGHRSVSWYQQTPGQGLQFLFEYFSETQRNKGNFPGRFSGRQFSNSRSEMNVSTLELGDSALYLCASSWDSTGGVAFFGQGTRLTVV.

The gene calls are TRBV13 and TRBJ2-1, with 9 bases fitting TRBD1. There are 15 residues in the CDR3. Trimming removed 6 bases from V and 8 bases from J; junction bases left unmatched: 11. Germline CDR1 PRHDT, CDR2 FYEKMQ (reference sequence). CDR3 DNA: TGTGCCAGCAGTCCCGGACAGGGGATATTGGATGAGCAGTTCTTC. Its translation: CASSPGQGILDEQFF.

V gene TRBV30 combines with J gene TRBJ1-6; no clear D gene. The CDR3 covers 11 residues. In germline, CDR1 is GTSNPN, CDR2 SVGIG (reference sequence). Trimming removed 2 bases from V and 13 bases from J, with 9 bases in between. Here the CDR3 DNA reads TGTGCCTGGAGTAAAGGTCAGCCCCTCCACTTT. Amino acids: CAWSKGQPLHF.

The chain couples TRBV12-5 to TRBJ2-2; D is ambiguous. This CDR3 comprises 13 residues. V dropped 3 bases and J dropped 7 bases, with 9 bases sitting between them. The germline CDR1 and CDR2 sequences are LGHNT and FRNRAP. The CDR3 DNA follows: TGTGCTAGTGGTTTAATTTCTGGCGGGGAGCTGTTTTTT. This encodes CASGLISGGELFF.

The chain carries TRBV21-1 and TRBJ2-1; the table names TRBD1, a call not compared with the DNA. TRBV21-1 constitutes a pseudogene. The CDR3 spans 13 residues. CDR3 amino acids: CASSTDRENEQFF. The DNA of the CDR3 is TGTGCCAGCAGCACTGACAGGGAGAATGAGCAGTTCTTC.

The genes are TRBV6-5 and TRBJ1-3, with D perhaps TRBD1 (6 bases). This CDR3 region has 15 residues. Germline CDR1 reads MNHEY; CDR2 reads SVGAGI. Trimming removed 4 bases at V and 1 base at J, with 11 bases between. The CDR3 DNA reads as TGTGCCAGCAGTTGGTCAGGGGAATCTGGAAACACCATATATTTT. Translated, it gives CASSWSGESGNTIYF.

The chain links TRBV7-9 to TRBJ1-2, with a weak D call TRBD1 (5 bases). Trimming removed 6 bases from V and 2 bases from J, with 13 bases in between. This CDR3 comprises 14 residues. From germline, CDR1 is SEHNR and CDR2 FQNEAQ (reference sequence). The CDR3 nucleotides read TGTGCCAGCAGTCCCCTCGGGGCCAACTATGGCTACACCTTC. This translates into CASSPLGANYGYTF.

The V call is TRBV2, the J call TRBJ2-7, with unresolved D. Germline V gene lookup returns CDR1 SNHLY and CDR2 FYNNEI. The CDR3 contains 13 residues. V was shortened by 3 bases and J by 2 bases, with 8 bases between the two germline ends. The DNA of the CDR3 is TGTGCCAGCAGTGATACCAATACCTACGAGCAGTACTTC. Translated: CASSDTNTYEQYF.